The T cell receptor (beta chain) described here comes from a study of T cells expressing NK-cell markers. The wider study: Eight donors were sequenced, seven testing HCMV-seropositive and one testing seronegative. Study-level results: In a handful of donors, dominant clonotypes made up roughly 25-60.1% of CD3+CD56-NKG2C+ cells.

About this clonotype itself: The antigen is unknown.

The germline gives CDR1 MNHNS, CDR2 SASEGT. There are 15 residues in the CDR3. 5'RACE template switching built TCR beta cDNA with unique molecular identifiers. Following a re-call of the 5' RACE reads, TCRdb has one entry per CDR3 protein and lacks DNA. Across 300,000 to 500,000 distinct CDR3 sequences, the top ten clones capture roughly a tenth of the sample. Sequences were obtained from blood T cells: a sorted CD56 or NKG2C T cell subset, CD4+ or CD8+ T cells, or bulk PBMC T cells (not recorded which). The receptor comes from a woman aged 45-65 years in good health. The rearrangement uses TRBV6-1 and TRBJ1-1; without DNA, the TCRdb call of TRBD1 cannot be checked. The CDR3 protein is CASIGDRAWGTEAFF.